These 9 T cell receptor beta chains were sequenced from one sample in a study of blood T cell repertoires in COVID-19. Assay: immunoSEQ multiplex PCR; the TCRdb copy retains only in-frame clones and omits some. The table lists about 78,000 clones, about 92% of them singletons, with about 1% in the top ten. The material sequenced was peripheral blood. The receptors shown here come from a woman in her forties or fifties in a cohort sampled during active COVID-19.

This sequence joins TRBV13 and TRBJ2-7; no firm D call. Per the germline V gene, CDR1 is PRHDT and CDR2 is FYEKMQ (reference sequence). Trimming pared 5 bases from V and 1 base from J, leaving 12 bases between. This CDR3 is 14 amino acids long. CDR3 in DNA: TGTGCCAGCAGCCCCACCATTACATCCTACGAGCAGTACTTC. Amino acids: CASSPTITSYEQYF.

As concerns this clone: Other DNA sequences in the sample encode the same CDR3. The V gene is TRBV14, the J gene TRBJ2-7; a weak D match, TRBD2 (5 bases). V was cut by 8 bases and J by 1 base, with 6 bases left in between. CDR3 length: 11 residues. The germline V gene encodes CDR1 SGHDN and CDR2 FVKESK. The CDR3 sequence is CASGRSYEQYF. The CDR3 coding sequence is TGTGCCAGCGGGAGATCCTACGAGCAGTACTTC.

The chain links TRBV7-9 to TRBJ2-7; D remains ambiguous. From germline, CDR1 is SEHNR and CDR2 FQNEAQ (reference sequence). V was shortened by 2 bases and J by 5 bases, with 7 bases between the two germline ends. The CDR3 length is 12 residues. The CDR3, as DNA: TGTGCCAGCAGCTTAAAACAAGACGAGCAGTACTTC. Residues: CASSLKQDEQYF.

This chain links TRBV28 with TRBJ1-5, with 7 bases lining up with TRBD1. Per the germline V gene, CDR1 is MDHEN and CDR2 is SYDVKM. CDR3 length: 15 residues. Trimming at V came to 4 bases and at J to 3 bases, leaving 6 bases not matched to a gene. CDR3 in amino acids: CASSSSTGYNQPQHF. CDR3 nucleotide sequence: TGTGCCAGCAGTTCCTCGACAGGGTACAATCAGCCCCAGCATTTT.

As concerns this clone: This specimen includes other DNA sequences encoding the same CDR3. This chain uses TRBV15 with TRBJ2-2; no definite D call. The V end lost 2 bases, the J end lost 2 bases, and 3 bases lay between the germline ends. In germline, CDR1 is LNHNV, CDR2 YYDKDF (reference sequence). The CDR3 has 13 residues. CDR3 DNA: TGTGCCACCAGCAGACCAAACACCGGGGAGCTGTTTTTT. Its translation is CATSRPNTGELFF.

V and J are TRBV10-1 and TRBJ2-7, with TRBD2 matching 14 bases. Unmatched junction bases numbered 19, after V lost 5 bases and J lost 4 bases. Looked up from germline, CDR1 is WNHNN and CDR2 is SYGVQD (reference sequence). The CDR3 consists of 20 residues. The CDR3 loop reads CASSPSARTSGRIVSYEQYF. The CDR3 DNA follows: TGCGCCAGCAGTCCATCTGCGAGGACTAGCGGGAGGATAGTGAGTTACGAGCAGTACTTC.

V and J are TRBV6-5 and TRBJ1-1; D remains ambiguous. The V gene lost 6 bases and the J gene lost 4 bases, with 12 bases spanning the gap. CDR1 and CDR2 from the germline V gene are MNHEY and SVGAGI. CDR3 length: 13 residues. CDR3 nucleotide sequence: TGTGCCAGCAGGGGGTTCGAGGGCACTGAAGCTTTCTTT. Its translation: CASRGFEGTEAFF.

The chain recombines TRBV25-1 with TRBJ1-6, with TRBD1 matching 9 bases. V gave up 7 bases and J gave up 5 bases; unmatched junction bases: 3. The CDR3 has 14 amino acids. Germline lookup yields CDR1 MGHDK and CDR2 SYGVNS. The CDR3 loop is CASTGTGNNSPLHF. CDR3 bases: TGTGCCAGCACCGGGACAGGGAATAATTCACCCCTCCACTTT.

The chain has TRBV28 and TRBJ2-2, with D possibly matching TRBD1 (5 bases). Germline CDR1 reads MDHEN; CDR2 reads SYDVKM. This CDR3 spans 13 amino acids. V lost 5 bases and J lost 7, with 11 bases in between. Here the CDR3 reads CASSLHRNGELFF. The CDR3 DNA sequence: TGTGCCAGCAGTCTTCACAGGAACGGGGAGCTGTTTTTT.